What follows is one TCR beta chain and its context. Antigen: not known. The ends were cut back, 2 bases at V and 2 bases at J, with 8 bases in the middle. The CDR3 has 14 residues. CDR1 is SNHLY, CDR2 FYNNEI, per germline. These data originate in a study of cytomegalovirus exposure and HLA in healthy donors. Study-wide findings and caveats: Immune exposure information comprised only CMV serostatus. The study flagged roughly 160 TCR beta chains as cytomegalovirus-associated. Rare TCR sequences dominated, though some public TCRs recurred in many donors. Most of the CMV-associated TCR beta chains (in a later analysis) appeared to be HLA-restricted.

Amplification used 60 Vbeta primers and 13 Jbeta primers. Profiled with immunoSEQ multiplex PCR; TCRdb holds only in-frame clones, not every one. The sample yields fewer than 100,000 clones, about 78% seen once. Source material: PBMCs. This clonotype was obtained from a middle-aged man in good health and CMV-seronegative. The genes are TRBV2 and TRBJ2-3; no definite D call. CDR3 loop: CASSESRPTDTQYF. The CDR3 region has the DNA TGTGCCAGCAGTGAAAGCCGCCCCACAGATACGCAGTATTTT. Looking up the rest from reference TRBV2 and TRBJ2-3 gives the full variable domain: EPEVTQTPSHQVTQMGQEVILRCVPISNHLYFYWYRQILGQKVEFLVSFYNNEISEKSEIFDDQFSVERPDGSNFTLKIRSTKLEDSAMYFCASSESRPTDTQYFGPGTRLTVL.